The 28 T cell receptor beta chains below come from one sample, sequenced in a study of PD-1 blockade in classical Hodgkin lymphoma (dated by TCRdb to about 2020). The method behind the library was the immunoSEQ multiplex PCR assay. TCRdb retrieved this table from immuneACCESS and kept in-frame rearrangements only. Not all clones are present; in checked studies, unresolved V genes account for under half, and no reason is known for the remainder. This sample lists around 30,000 clones; about two thirds were detected once. The ten largest clones add up to about 16% of the sample. The intended sense of this specimen's time point label: cycle 2 day 1 (C2D1) of nivolumab. Every trial patient had relapsed following autologous stem cell transplantation, and prior brentuximab vedotin exposure was what differed among cohorts A, B and C. The sequenced sample was peripheral blood mononuclear cells (PBMCs), obtained before the second cycle of nivolumab. The receptors originated from a human donor with classical Hodgkin lymphoma.

The rearrangement joins TRBV27 to TRBJ1-6; weak D call: TRBD1 (5 bases). The CDR3 has 15 amino acids. In germline, CDR1 is MNHEY, CDR2 SMNVEV (reference sequence). V lost 5 bases and J lost 6, with 14 bases in between. The CDR3 DNA follows: TGTGCCAGCAGTACCCACAGGTCGTTTAATTCACCCCTCCACTTT. Translated: CASSTHRSFNSPLHF.

The chain employs TRBV4-3 and TRBJ2-1, with D possibly TRBD2 on 6 matching bases. The CDR3 consists of 14 residues. Germline-derived CDR1 and CDR2 are LGHNA and YSLEER. V shed 1 base and J shed 10 bases, with 14 bases lying between them. CDR3 loop: CASSQVGGAREQFF. CDR3 DNA sequence: TGCGCCAGCAGCCAAGTTGGAGGGGCTCGGGAGCAGTTCTTC.

This clone was seen more than once but under ten times. This rearrangement joins TRBV6-6 to TRBJ1-1, with D possibly matching TRBD1 (5 bases). This CDR3 is built from 13 residues. Trimming stripped 6 bases from V and 1 base from J, with 9 bases between. Germline CDR1 MNHNY, CDR2 SVGAGI (reference sequence). DNA for the CDR3: TGTGCCAGCAGGATGCAGGGGAACACTGAAGCTTTCTTT. It specifies CASRMQGNTEAFF.

Note on this clone: One base away lies a much larger clone, so this may be a sequencing read error. Additional DNA sequences in this sample encode the identical CDR3. The gene calls are TRBV19 and TRBJ1-2; D is unclear. The V gene's germline CDR1 is LNHDA and CDR2 SQIVND (reference sequence). The CDR3 runs to 13 residues. The CDR3, as DNA: TGTGCCAGTAGTATAGGGACGGTTGGTGGCTATACCTTC. Protein: CASSIGTVGGYTF. Full variable domain (outside the CDR3, taken from reference TRBV19 and TRBJ1-2): DGGITQSPKYLFRKEGQNVTLSCEQNLNHDAMYWYRQDPGQGLRLIYYSQIVNDFQKGDIAEGYSVSREKKESFPLTVTSAQKNPTAFYLCASSIGTVGGYTFGSGTRLTVV.

The chain has TRBV13 and TRBJ1-4; the match to TRBD1 covers 9 bases. The CDR3 extends over 14 amino acids. CDR1 and CDR2 (germline): PRHDT, FYEKMQ (reference sequence). The junction had 6 bases not matched to a gene; V was cut back by 5 bases and J by 8 bases. This CDR3 reads CASSTGQGGEKLFF. CDR3 DNA: TGTGCCAGCAGCACGGGACAGGGAGGAGAAAAACTGTTTTTT.

The chain combines TRBV5-1 with TRBJ2-1, with D maybe TRBD1 (6 bases). The length of the CDR3 is 13 residues. The germline V gene has CDR1 SGHRS and CDR2 YFSETQ. V was clipped by 0 bases and J by 5 bases, with 6 bases between them. The CDR3 here is CASSLGDNNEQFF. The CDR3 region has the DNA TGCGCCAGCAGCTTGGGGGACAACAATGAGCAGTTCTTC.

This clone was seen a handful of times. This chain joins TRBV27 and TRBJ2-7; D ambiguous. Trimming stripped 7 bases from V and 4 bases from J, with 8 bases between. Germline CDR1 MNHEY, CDR2 SMNVEV (reference sequence). This CDR3 comprises 11 residues. The DNA for the CDR3 is TGTGCCAGCATTGGACGGTACGAGCAGTACTTC. Translating gives CASIGRYEQYF.

The chain recombines TRBV28 with TRBJ1-5; 10 nucleotides align to TRBD1. There are 16 residues in the CDR3. CDR1 is MDHEN and CDR2 is SYDVKM in the germline V gene. With V trimmed by 4 bases and J by 3 bases, 6 bases remained unmatched. The CDR3 bases are TGTGCCAGCAGTTCGACCGGACAGGGGGACAATCAGCCCCAGCATTTT. The encoded protein is CASSSTGQGDNQPQHF.

This clone has a handful of counts. The rearrangement uses TRBV6-5 and TRBJ1-1, with D uncertain. V gave up 2 bases and J gave up 1 base, with 8 bases separating them. The germline CDR1 and CDR2 sequences are MNHEY and SVGAGI. The CDR3 runs 14 residues. The DNA of the CDR3 is TGTGCCAGCAGTTACGGAGTAGGGAACACTGAAGCTTTCTTT. Translated, it gives CASSYGVGNTEAFF.

The chain is built from TRBV7-9 and TRBJ2-1; 8 nucleotides match TRBD2. The ends lost 5 bases at V and 9 bases at J; junction bases unmatched: 12. CDR1 and CDR2 (germline): SEHNR, FQNEAQ (reference sequence). The length of the CDR3 is 15 residues. CDR3 nucleotide sequence: TGTGCCAGCAGCCGACTGCGCGGGGGGTCAGTTGAGCAGTTCTTC. This codes for CASSRLRGGSVEQFF.

The genes are TRBV19 and TRBJ2-5; possibly TRBD2 for D (6 bases). Germline-derived CDR1 and CDR2 are LNHDA and SQIVND (reference sequence). V lost 5 bases and J lost 0, with 13 bases in between. The CDR3 has 15 amino acids. CDR3 region: CASSQDSGHQETQYF. The CDR3 DNA is TGTGCCAGTAGTCAGGATAGCGGACACCAAGAGACCCAGTACTTC.

This clone has just a few counts. The chain joins TRBV5-1 to TRBJ2-2, with TRBD2 identical over 7 bases. The CDR3 runs to 13 residues. Germline V lookup: CDR1 SGHRS, CDR2 YFSETQ. The V and J ends lost 3 bases and 6 bases, in that order; junction bases with no gene match: 2. Written as DNA, the CDR3 is TGCGCCAGCAGCTCCCGGGAGGCCGGGGAGCTGTTTTTT. It translates to CASSSREAGELFF. The full variable domain, its missing parts supplied by reference TRBV5-1 and TRBJ2-2, is KAGVTQTPRYLIKTRGQQVTLSCSPISGHRSVSWYQQTPGQGLQFLFEYFSETQRNKGNFPGRFSGRQFSNSRSEMNVSTLELGDSALYLCASSSREAGELFFGEGSRLTVL.

The V call is TRBV4-2, the J call TRBJ1-2; unclear D gene. The germline gives CDR1 LGHNA, CDR2 YNFKEQ. The CDR3 contains 15 residues. Trimming cost V 1 base and J 5 bases, with 14 bases left between them. CDR3 in DNA: TGTGCCAGCAGCCAAGTCCTCTGGGGATCGTATGGCTACACCTTC. It yields the protein CASSQVLWGSYGYTF.

This clone appeared a few times. The gene calls are TRBV7-9 and TRBJ1-2; the D gene is possibly TRBD1 (5 bases). The CDR3 consists of 12 residues. The V end lost 10 bases, the J end lost 10 bases, and 19 bases lay between the germline ends. Per the germline V gene, CDR1 is SEHNR and CDR2 is FQNEAQ (reference sequence). The CDR3 sequence: CAIKSGALDYTF. The CDR3 coding sequence is TGTGCCATTAAGTCCGGGGCACTTGACTACACCTTC.

The chain joins TRBV9 to TRBJ1-4; D is unclear. Germline loops: CDR1 SGDLS, CDR2 YYNGEE. V lost 2 bases, J lost 0 bases, and 8 bases lay in between. The CDR3 spans 15 residues. The CDR3 DNA follows: TGTGCCAGCAGCGTGGCAGGCTCAACTAATGAAAAACTGTTTTTT. It is translated as CASSVAGSTNEKLFF. Filled out from reference TRBV9 and TRBJ1-4, the complete variable domain reads DSGVTQTPKHLITATGQRVTLRCSPRSGDLSVYWYQQSLDQGLQFLIQYYNGEERAKGNILERFSAQQFPDLHSELNLSSLELGDSALYFCASSVAGSTNEKLFFGSGTQLSVL.

The V call is TRBV6-5, the J call TRBJ1-2; 9 nucleotides align to TRBD1. The CDR3 has 16 residues. With V trimmed by 4 bases and J by 6 bases, 12 bases remained unmatched. The germline gives CDR1 MNHEY, CDR2 SVGAGI. CDR3 sequence reads: CASSSWDRVLIDGYTF. The CDR3 DNA follows: TGTGCCAGCAGTTCCTGGGACAGGGTGTTAATAGATGGCTACACCTTC.

The chain combines TRBV2 with TRBJ2-5; 8 bases are a match to TRBD1. Germline CDR1 is SNHLY and CDR2 is FYNNEI. V lost 4 bases and J lost 1; bases outside the gene matches: 5. The CDR3 is made up of 15 amino acids. CDR3 DNA: TGTGCCAGCAGTGTACTTGGACAGGGCCAAGAGACCCAGTACTTC. Translated: CASSVLGQGQETQYF. The variable domain in full, completed from reference TRBV2 and TRBJ2-5, reads EPEVTQTPSHQVTQMGQEVILRCVPISNHLYFYWYRQILGQKVEFLVSFYNNEISEKSEIFDDQFSVERPDGSNFTLKIRSTKLEDSAMYFCASSVLGQGQETQYFGPGTRLLVL.

This chain connects TRBV9 to TRBJ2-3; D unclear. V lost 4 bases, J lost 5 bases, and 5 bases lay in between. CDR1 and CDR2 (germline): SGDLS, YYNGEE. The CDR3 covers 11 residues. The CDR3 sequence is CASSPRDTQYF. The CDR3 nucleotides read TGTGCCAGCAGCCCTCGAGATACGCAGTATTTT.

The J gene is TRBJ2-1, the V gene TRBV5-5; TRBD2 agrees at 11 bases. CDR3 length: 16 residues. Germline lookup yields CDR1 SGHKS and CDR2 YYEKEE (reference sequence). V was pared by 4 bases and J by 2 bases, with 5 bases of the junction left unmatched. The CDR3 sequence is CASSDASGGTYNEQFF. Written as DNA, the CDR3 is TGTGCCAGCAGCGATGCTAGCGGGGGGACCTACAATGAGCAGTTCTTC. Full variable domain (missing parts from reference TRBV5-5 and TRBJ2-1): DAGVTQSPTHLIKTRGQQVTLRCSPISGHKSVSWYQQVLGQGPQFIFQYYEKEERGRGNFPDRFSARQFPNYSSELNVNALLLGDSALYLCASSDASGGTYNEQFFGPGTRLTVL.

Only a few counts were recorded for this clone. The V gene is TRBV6-1, the J gene TRBJ2-7, with D possibly TRBD2 on 5 matching bases. V was pared by 6 bases and J by 3 bases, with 12 bases between. CDR1 MNHNS and CDR2 SASEGT come from the germline V gene. This CDR3 comprises 13 residues. The CDR3 sequence is CASSNLGSYEQYV. Here the CDR3 DNA reads TGTGCCAGCAGCAACTTAGGGAGCTACGAGCAGTACGTC.

The chain is built from TRBV6-5 and TRBJ1-6, with D unclear. The CDR3 has 11 amino acids. Germline V gives CDR1 MNHEY, CDR2 SVGAGI. V lost 5 bases, J lost 7 bases, and 3 bases lay in between. This chain's CDR3 is CASSANSPLHF. In DNA form, the CDR3 reads TGTGCCAGCAGTGCGAATTCACCCCTCCACTTT.

V is TRBV4-2 and J is TRBJ2-2, with TRBD1 identical over 9 bases. V trimming: 4 bases; J trimming: 7 bases; junction bases outside the gene matches: 7. The germline CDR1 and CDR2 sequences are LGHNA and YNFKEQ. The CDR3 spans 15 residues. CDR3 amino acids: CASSRRDREGGELFF. CDR3 nucleotides: TGTGCCAGCAGCCGCCGGGACAGGGAGGGCGGGGAGCTGTTTTTT.

To note about this clone: This sample includes further DNA sequences coding for the same CDR3. The chain joins TRBV2 to TRBJ1-6, with 9 nucleotides matching TRBD1. Unmatched junction bases numbered 7, after V lost 6 bases and J lost 10 bases. The CDR3 is 14 amino acids. Germline assignment: CDR1 SNHLY and CDR2 FYNNEI. The CDR3 is CASRTGTGRSPLHF. The DNA for the CDR3 is TGTGCCAGCAGAACCGGGACAGGGAGGTCACCCCTCCACTTT.

This clone was picked up one time. The chain carries TRBV5-6 and TRBJ1-5; D uncertain. Germline assignment: CDR1 SGHDT and CDR2 YYEEEE. The V and J ends lost 0 bases and 4 bases respectively, with 5 bases between them. CDR3 size: 13 residues. CDR3 DNA sequence: TGTGCCAGCAGCTTGGTTCCAAATCAGCCCCAGCATTTT. Its translation is CASSLVPNQPQHF.

This chain connects TRBV7-9 to TRBJ2-1, with 10 bases that match TRBD1. V lost 8 bases, J lost 5 bases, and 6 bases stayed unmatched. CDR3 length: 14 residues. Germline CDR1 SEHNR, CDR2 FQNEAQ (reference sequence). This chain's CDR3 is CASFWTGGNNEQFF. The CDR3 DNA sequence: TGTGCCAGCTTTTGGACAGGGGGGAACAATGAGCAGTTCTTC. The full variable domain, its missing parts supplied by reference TRBV7-9 and TRBJ2-1, is DTGVSQNPRHKITKRGQNVTFRCDPISEHNRLYWYRQTLGQGPEFLTYFQNEAQLEKSRLLSDRFSAERPKGSFSTLEIQRTEQGDSAMYLCASFWTGGNNEQFFGPGTRLTVL.

DNA for the CDR3: TGTGCCAGCTCACCATACGGACGGCGGGAGTACCAGACACAAGGAGAGACCCAGTACTTC. It encodes CASSPYGRREYQTQGETQYF. J is TRBJ2-5 and V is TRBV18, with TRBD2 identical over 7 bases. The CDR3 covers 20 residues. Germline lookup yields CDR1 KGHSH and CDR2 LQKENI. V lost 2 bases, J lost 4 bases, and 22 bases stayed unmatched.

The rearrangement uses TRBV25-1 and TRBJ1-1; D is possibly TRBD1 (5 bases). The germline V and J ends were trimmed by 1 base and 8 bases, with 8 bases remaining between them. The CDR3 is 12 residues long. The germline V gene encodes CDR1 MGHDK and CDR2 SYGVNS. CDR3 nucleotides: TGTGCCAGCAGTGAATCTTGGGGGGAAGCTTTCTTT. It codes for CASSESWGEAFF.

The chain has TRBV5-1 and TRBJ1-2, with D hard to call. Germline CDR1 reads SGHRS; CDR2 reads YFSETQ. This CDR3 has 15 residues. V was shortened by 0 bases and J by 3 bases, with 12 bases between the two germline ends. The CDR3 DNA is TGCGCCAGCAGCTTGGAGGTGGGCCTGGACTATGGCTACACCTTC. Protein: CASSLEVGLDYGYTF. Together with reference TRBV5-1 and TRBJ1-2, the CDR3 gives the full variable domain: KAGVTQTPRYLIKTRGQQVTLSCSPISGHRSVSWYQQTPGQGLQFLFEYFSETQRNKGNFPGRFSGRQFSNSRSEMNVSTLELGDSALYLCASSLEVGLDYGYTFGSGTRLTVV.